This TCR beta chain was identified during a study of post-analysis software for immune sequencing data. Prepared TCR beta cDNA libraries contained unique molecular identifiers. TCRdb re-analysed the PCR reads in MiXCR, keeping a single row per CDR3 protein. The data hold more than 500,000 distinct CDR3 sequences, with around 31% observed a single time. The CDR3 has 12 amino acids. Losses at the gene ends were 4 bases for V and 10 bases for J; bases not matched to a gene: 5. CDR1 is KGHSH, CDR2 LQKENI, per germline. General study findings and limits: There were four or five TRBV segments more frequent in patients than controls, and TRBV5-6, TRBV5-1 and TRBV20-1 were among them.

This clonotype turned up a few times. Its antigen is unidentified. The chain joins TRBV18 to TRBJ1-2, with TRBD1 matching over 8 bases. The TCR comes from a girl aged 2 to 17 with multiple sclerosis. The sequenced sample was blood. The CDR3: CASSLDRAYYTF. CDR3 bases: TGTGCCAGCTCACTGGACAGGGCCTACTACACCTTC.